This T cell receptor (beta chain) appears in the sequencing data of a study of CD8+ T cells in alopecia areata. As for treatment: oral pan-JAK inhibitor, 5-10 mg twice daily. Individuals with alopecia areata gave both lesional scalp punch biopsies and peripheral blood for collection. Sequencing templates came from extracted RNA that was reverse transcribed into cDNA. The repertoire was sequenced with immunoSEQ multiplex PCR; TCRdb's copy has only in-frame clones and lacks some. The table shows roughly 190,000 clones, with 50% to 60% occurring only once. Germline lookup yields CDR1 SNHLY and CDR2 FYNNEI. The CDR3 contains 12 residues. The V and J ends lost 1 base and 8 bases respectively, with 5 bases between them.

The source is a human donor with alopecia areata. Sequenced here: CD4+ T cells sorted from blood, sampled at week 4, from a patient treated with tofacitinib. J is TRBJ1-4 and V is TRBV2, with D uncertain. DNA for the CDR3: TGTGCCAGCAGTGAAGAGGGCGAAAAACTGTTTTTT. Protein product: CASSEEGEKLFF.